This T cell receptor (beta chain) was recovered during a study of T cell responses to AZD1222 COVID-19 vaccine. Study-wide results and limits: Breadth and depth of Spike-specific TCRs rose after two AZD1222 doses. Regions 160-218 and 743-854 held dominance among vaccine-associated CD4 TCRs, which spanned spike.

To note about this clone: What it binds is unknown.

Profiling relied on immunoSEQ multiplex PCR, and the TCRdb table lists in-frame clones only, not all of them. The profile shows 100,000 or so clones, approximately 84% of them singletons. This specimen consisted of peripheral blood, obtained on day 0 of AZD1222 vaccination. The receptor was isolated from an adult in good health.

In DNA form, the CDR3 reads TGTGCCAGCAGTAATACCTACGAGCAGTACGTC. Translating it yields CASSNTYEQYV. The chain employs TRBV28 and TRBJ2-7; no reliable D call. This CDR3 contains 11 residues. V lost 5 bases and J lost 2, with 4 bases in between. Germline values: CDR1 MDHEN, CDR2 SYDVKM.